The 26 T cell receptor beta chains reported below all come from one sample, sequenced in a study of regulatory T cells in long-lasting Graves disease. Noted time point: newly diagnosed GD, antithyroid drugs for less than 3 months. From PBMCs, RNA was extracted and then used to make the TCR library. Sequencing libraries for TCR beta were prepared with iRepertoire HTBI primers and Arm-PCR of CDR3 regions. TCRdb independently ran MiXCR on the multiplex PCR reads; one entry per CDR3 protein. Of over 200,000 distinct CDR3 sequences listed, around 19% are singletons. Sample: peripheral blood mononuclear cells (PBMCs), taken at new diagnosis, from a patient treated with antithyroid drugs. The receptors were gathered from a female donor with Graves disease.

The table lists this clonotype with many counts. This rearrangement joins TRBV7-2 to TRBJ2-7; TRBD2 agrees at 10 bases. With 6 bases clipped from V and 3 bases from J, the junction kept 8 bases outside the gene matches. The CDR3 totals 15 residues. Germline V gene lookup returns CDR1 SGHTA and CDR2 FQGNSA. The CDR3 nucleotides read TGTGCCAGCAGGGCAATAGCGGGAGGAGACTACGAGCAGTACTTC. This codes for CASRAIAGGDYEQYF.

This clonotype was recorded at least ten times. The chain has TRBV7-9 and TRBJ2-1; 9 positions agree with TRBD1. The junction had 7 bases not matched to a gene; V was cut back by 7 bases and J by 12 bases. The CDR3 sequence is 12 residues long. CDR1 is SEHNR, CDR2 FQNEAQ, per germline (reference sequence). Here the CDR3 reads CASTPRDRVQFF. CDR3 sequence (DNA): TGTGCCAGCACCCCCCGGGACAGGGTGCAGTTCTTC.

J is TRBJ2-2 and V is TRBV5-1; possible D gene TRBD2, 5 bases. Germline CDR1 is SGHRS and CDR2 is YFSETQ. The CDR3 runs to 14 residues. Trimming pared 0 bases from V and 5 bases from J, leaving 8 bases between. CDR3 protein: CASSLGGQTGELFF. The CDR3 DNA sequence: TGCGCCAGCAGCTTGGGCGGGCAGACCGGGGAGCTGTTTTTT.

Points on this clonotype: This probably arose from a read error, given a far larger clone one base away. This chain links TRBV7-6 with TRBJ2-5; no clear D gene. V lost 1 base, J lost 1 base, and 7 bases lay in between. The germline CDR1 and CDR2 sequences are SGHVS and FNYEAQ. The CDR3 extends over 14 amino acids. The CDR3 sequence: CASSLGRTQETQYF. CDR3 DNA sequence: TGTGCCAGCAGCTTAGGGCGGACCCAAGAGACCCAGTACTTC.

This clonotype was counted only a few times. The V and J genes are TRBV7-2 and TRBJ1-1, with a tentative D call TRBD1 (5 bases). The V gene's germline CDR1 is SGHTA and CDR2 FQGNSA. The V and J ends lost 5 bases and 7 bases respectively, with 14 bases between them. The CDR3 spans 13 residues. The CDR3 region has the DNA TGTGCCAGCAGCCTAGAGGAGGGGTTTGAAGCTTTCTTT. This encodes CASSLEEGFEAFF.

In its sample, this clonotype was seen many times. Written as DNA, the CDR3 is TGCAGTGCTAGGGGTACTAGCGGGAGCGATGAGCAGTTCTTC. Protein product: CSARGTSGSDEQFF. The V and J genes are TRBV20-1 and TRBJ2-1; 11 nucleotides align to TRBD2. Germline V gene lookup returns CDR1 DFQATT and CDR2 SNEGSKA (reference sequence). This CDR3 comprises 14 residues. The V and J ends lost 3 bases and 8 bases, in that order; junction bases with no gene match: 6.

This clonotype was seen more than once but under ten times. The rearrangement uses TRBV20-1 and TRBJ2-3, with D tentatively TRBD2 (5 bases). Trimming took off 3 bases at V and 4 bases at J, with 14 bases between the two ends. Per germline, CDR1 DFQATT and CDR2 SNEGSKA (reference sequence). The length of the CDR3 is 14 residues. The CDR3 spells CSASEGGGPDTQYF. The CDR3 nucleotides read TGCAGTGCTAGTGAAGGAGGAGGTCCAGATACGCAGTATTTT.

This clonotype was recorded many times. The V gene is TRBV5-5, the J gene TRBJ2-3; no clear D. Trimming stripped 1 base from V and 7 bases from J, with 13 bases between. CDR1 SGHKS and CDR2 YYEKEE come from the germline V gene (reference sequence). This CDR3 has 14 residues. In DNA form, the CDR3 reads TGTGCCAGCAGCTTGTGGAGTCTGCGCTATACGCAGTATTTT. It translates to CASSLWSLRYTQYF.

At least ten counts were recorded for this clonotype. The chain recombines TRBV5-1 with TRBJ2-7; possibly TRBD1 for D (6 bases). Germline V gives CDR1 SGHRS, CDR2 YFSETQ. V was trimmed by 4 bases and J by 2 bases, leaving 19 bases between them. The CDR3 runs to 16 residues. The CDR3 protein is CASSPGDVGAAYEQYF. The CDR3 DNA reads as TGCGCCAGCAGCCCAGGGGACGTGGGAGCGGCCTACGAGCAGTACTTC.

The chain couples TRBV20-1 to TRBJ2-1; TRBD2 aligns across 12 bases. The V segment lost 6 bases and the J segment 5 bases; nucleotides outside the gene matches: 8. Germline lookup yields CDR1 DFQATT and CDR2 SNEGSKA (reference sequence). CDR3 length equals 15 residues. The CDR3 reads CSAYPLAGGHNEQFF. The DNA for the CDR3 is TGCAGTGCCTATCCACTAGCGGGAGGCCACAATGAGCAGTTCTTC.

This clonotype occurred many times. The chain joins TRBV5-1 to TRBJ1-1, with D possibly matching TRBD1 (5 bases). In germline, CDR1 is SGHRS, CDR2 YFSETQ. The CDR3 runs to 12 residues. The V gene lost 0 bases and the J gene lost 7 bases, with 7 bases spanning the gap. Here the CDR3 DNA reads TGCGCCAGCAGCTTGGCCGGGGGTGAAGCTTTCTTT. Translated, it gives CASSLAGGEAFF.

This rearrangement joins TRBV12-5 to TRBJ2-3, with D perhaps assigned TRBD1 or TRBD2 (5 bases each). The CDR3 loop spans 13 amino acids. Looked up from germline, CDR1 is LGHNT and CDR2 is FRNRAP. Between the trimmed V and J ends, which lost 7 bases and 5 bases, there was a span of 13 bases. The CDR3 nucleotides are TGTGCTAGTGCCCGACCGGGGCTAGATACGCAGTATTTT. Residues: CASARPGLDTQYF.

Written as DNA, the CDR3 is TGTGCCAGCAGTTCCTTATATGTCGGCAGGGACCAATACGAGCAGTACTTC. This encodes CASSSLYVGRDQYEQYF. The genes are TRBV12-3 or TRBV12-4 and TRBJ2-7; possibly TRBD1 or TRBD2 for D (5 bases each). V lost 4 bases and J 4 bases, leaving 23 bases between the germline ends. This CDR3 spans 17 amino acids.

J is TRBJ1-4 and V is TRBV19; tentative D call: TRBD1 (5 bases). V was shortened by 7 bases and J by 3 bases, with 12 bases between the two germline ends. This CDR3 region has 14 residues. Germline CDR1 and CDR2: LNHDA and SQIVND (reference sequence). The CDR3 protein is CASTMGPANEKLFF. The CDR3 DNA is TGTGCCAGTACCATGGGACCAGCTAATGAAAAACTGTTTTTT.

As DNA, the CDR3 is TGTGCCAGCAGCTCATCTCCCGGGACTGACTATGGCTACACCTTC. It specifies CASSSSPGTDYGYTF. The rearrangement links TRBV5-6 to TRBJ1-2; TRBD1 is a possible D gene (5 bases). Germline CDR1 SGHDT, CDR2 YYEEEE. V lost 3 bases, J lost 3 bases, and 15 bases lay in between. CDR3 length: 15 residues.

In its sample, this clonotype was seen many times. The chain has TRBV15 and TRBJ1-4; TRBD1 aligns across 9 bases. V shed 0 bases, J shed 8 bases, and the junction held 10 bases outside the gene matches. This CDR3 region has 17 residues. CDR1 and CDR2 from the germline V gene are LNHNV and YYDKDF (reference sequence). CDR3 sequence: CATSRDRLGQGREKLFF. In DNA, the CDR3 is TGTGCCACCAGCAGAGATCGGTTAGGACAGGGGCGCGAAAAACTGTTTTTT.

This clonotype was recorded a few times. V is TRBV19 and J is TRBJ1-6, with 7 bases aligning to TRBD1. Germline V gives CDR1 LNHDA, CDR2 SQIVND (reference sequence). This CDR3 spans 16 amino acids. Trimming removed 4 bases from V and 10 bases from J; junction bases left unmatched: 13. The CDR3 sequence: CASSRAPRTGGSPLHF. CDR3 sequence (DNA): TGTGCCAGTAGTAGGGCCCCGAGGACAGGAGGGTCACCCCTCCACTTT.

This clonotype showed up many times. Here the CDR3 reads CSAGQGSYEQYF. CDR3 nucleotide sequence: TGCAGTGCAGGACAGGGTTCCTACGAGCAGTACTTC. The chain combines TRBV20-1 with TRBJ2-7; 8 bases map to TRBD1. The CDR3 sequence is 12 residues long. CDR1 DFQATT and CDR2 SNEGSKA come from the germline V gene (reference sequence). J was trimmed by 1 base and V by 6 bases; bases with no gene match: 2.

Details on this clonotype: One end of the junction varies from germline; a read error may be responsible. In DNA form, the CDR3 reads TGTGCCAGCAGTCCCGGGACAGGGAGCAGTCAGCCCCAGCATTTT. The encoded protein is CASSPGTGSSQPQHF. The V call is TRBV6-2 or TRBV6-3, the J call TRBJ1-5; 9 nucleotides agree with TRBD1. The CDR3 covers 15 residues. In germline, CDR1 is MNHEY, CDR2 SVGEGT.

This clonotype was seen repeatedly, ten times or more. This rearrangement joins TRBV28 to TRBJ2-2; 7 nucleotides align to TRBD2. The CDR3 is 15 residues long. Germline V gene sequence: CDR1 MDHEN, CDR2 SYDVKM. V dropped 6 bases and J dropped 4; count of bases not matched to a gene: 8. The CDR3 sequence is CASSPRGRGTGELFF. CDR3 coding DNA: TGTGCCAGCAGCCCGCGAGGGAGGGGCACCGGGGAGCTGTTTTTT.

This clonotype was found once. This chain uses TRBV7-2 with TRBJ2-5; TRBD1 matches at 7 bases. TRBJ2-1 matches the DNA end more closely, so the J call is doubtful. The CDR3 loop spans 14 amino acids. CDR1 is SGHTA and CDR2 is FQGNSA in the germline V gene. CDR3 sequence (DNA): TGTGCCAGCAGCCGCCGAGGGGGCCCCAATGAGCAGTTCTTC. It yields the protein CASSRRGGPNEQFF.

Ten or more counts support this clonotype. The rearrangement uses TRBV7-8 and TRBJ2-5, with 7 bases lining up with TRBD1. Per the germline V gene, CDR1 is SGHVS and CDR2 is FQNEAQ. The junction had 6 bases not matched to a gene; V was cut back by 5 bases and J by 3 bases. The CDR3 loop spans 14 amino acids. CDR3 sequence: CASSPGQAKETQYF. CDR3 bases: TGTGCCAGCAGCCCTGGACAGGCAAAAGAGACCCAGTACTTC.

This clonotype was found many times. The chain has TRBV18 and TRBJ2-7, with TRBD2 matching 10 bases. V gave up 3 bases and J gave up 3 bases; unmatched junction bases: 5. Germline V lookup: CDR1 KGHSH, CDR2 LQKENI. This CDR3 comprises 15 residues. The CDR3 here is CASSPWTSGGYEQYF. As DNA, the CDR3 is TGTGCCAGCTCACCCTGGACTAGCGGAGGCTACGAGCAGTACTTC.

This clonotype was recorded many times. The CDR3 protein is CASTDREEETQYF. The CDR3 DNA follows: TGTGCCAGTACGGACAGGGAAGAAGAGACCCAGTACTTC. J is TRBJ2-5 and V is TRBV28; 8 nucleotides align to TRBD1. The CDR3 consists of 13 residues. Looked up from germline, CDR1 is MDHEN and CDR2 is SYDVKM. Trimming cost V 9 bases and J 3 bases; bases outside gene matches: 6.

Ten or more counts support this clonotype. The chain joins TRBV6-2 or TRBV6-3 to TRBJ2-1, with 12 bases identical to TRBD2. The CDR3 consists of 16 residues. Germline CDR1 reads MNHEY; CDR2 reads SVGEGT. After removal of 5 bases from V and 7 bases from J, the junction contained 9 bases not matched to a gene. The CDR3 is CASSELILAGGNEQFF. DNA for the CDR3: TGTGCCAGCAGTGAACTGATACTAGCGGGAGGTAATGAGCAGTTCTTC.

The chain employs TRBV14 and TRBJ1-3; weak D call: TRBD1 (6 bases). Germline CDR1 and CDR2: SGHDN and FVKESK. This CDR3 comprises 18 residues. Between the trimmed V and J ends, which lost 5 bases and 1 base, there was a span of 21 bases. The CDR3: CASSSYRGATESGNTIYF. CDR3 bases: TGTGCCAGCAGCTCCTACCGGGGGGCCACGGAATCTGGAAACACCATATATTTT. Based on the CDR3 plus reference TRBV14 and TRBJ1-3, the full variable domain is EAGVTQFPSHSVIEKGQTVTLRCDPISGHDNLYWYRRVMGKEIKFLLHFVKESKQDESGMPNNRFLAERTGGTYSTLKVQPAELEDSGVYFCASSSYRGATESGNTIYFGEGSWLTVV.